This T cell receptor beta chain was recorded in a study of radiotherapy plus CTLA-4 blockade in lung cancer. Unmatched junction bases numbered 6, after V lost 2 bases and J lost 2 bases. The CDR3 is 16 residues long. The V gene's germline CDR1 is SGHVS and CDR2 FNYEAQ. The method was immunoSEQ multiplex PCR; TCRdb's version includes in-frame clones alone and lacks a portion of them. Seen here are tens of thousands of clones, roughly 70% observed once, and the top ten hold over 12%. The sequencing used peripheral blood, collected from a patient treated with radiotherapy plus ipilimumab. The sequence derives from a human donor with non-small cell lung cancer that progressed on radiotherapy plus ipilimumab. The chain recombines TRBV7-6 with TRBJ2-1, with TRBD2 identical over 7 bases. The chain's CDR3 is CASSLTGGTPYNEQFF. The CDR3 nucleotides are TGTGCCAGCAGCTTAACGGGGGGAACCCCCTACAATGAGCAGTTCTTC.